Reported below is one T cell receptor beta chain. Its antigen is not known. Measured with immunoSEQ multiplex PCR; TCRdb has only the in-frame clones, and not every one. The sample lists 2,500,000 or so clones, approximately 92% occurring once. The data belong to a study of shared clonotypes between healthy human individuals. The study's findings and limits: Blood alone was sampled, and tissue repertoires likely differ. Across subsets, estimated richness was generally greater for naive than for memory populations. In a handful of donors, about 5% of naive CD4 clonotypes appeared in common.

This CDR3 spans 13 amino acids. The V and J ends lost 10 bases and 0 bases respectively, with 10 bases between them. Germline V gene data show CDR1 as MDHEN and CDR2 as SYDVKM. Researchers partitioned CD4+ cells into CD45RA+ naive and CD45RA-negative memory subsets. The sequence was collected from a man younger than 35 in good health. The chain is built from TRBV28 and TRBJ1-5; no reliable D call. Sequenced sample: naive CD4+ T cells sorted from blood. Regarding subset: CD45RA+ positively selected. CDR3 DNA: TGTGCCACTAAGGGTTATAGCAATCAGCCCCAGCATTTT. Translation gives CATKGYSNQPQHF.